Detailed here is one T cell receptor beta chain. This clonotype was seen only a few times. The clone's antigen remains unknown. No quality values exist for individual bases; no much larger clone is one base distant. These data originate in a study of response to subunit inactivated influenza vaccine (dated 2018 in TCRdb). Study-wide context: To follow how T cells responded to a trivalent subunit inactivated influenza vaccine, the researchers relied on deep quantitative profiling of the T cell receptor repertoire.

V is pruned by 6 bases and J by 5 bases, leaving 5 bases of the junction without a gene match. Based on the germline V gene, the CDR1 and CDR2 sequences are ENHRY and SYGVKD. The CDR3 numbers 15 residues from cysteine through phenylalanine. The kept DNA is CDR3 alone, 45 bases in frame from the first base. The sample's time point label, decoded: around 42 days after influenza vaccine administration. To prepare the library, RT-PCR was applied. Sequenced using an Illumina HiSeq 2500. TCRdb reprocessed the public reads (quality trimming at Q25 with fastp, clone calling with MiXCR) and kept in-frame beta chains. Records with the same CDR3 protein are collapsed into one entry carrying the most frequent genes and DNA. Present in this sample are more than 400,000 distinct CDR3 sequences, over 9.5% of which were seen just once. The ten largest clones capture 9.5% to 15% of the sample. Results the study describes overall, beyond this receptor: According to the authors, only a limited number of new T cells may be recruited by each seasonal influenza vaccination.

The sequencing here drew on PBMCs from blood, taken about 40 days after vaccination. The clonotype was recovered from a man aged 50 to 60 who received an inactivated influenza vaccine. Donor details come from another sample of the same person, matched by shared clones. The rearranged chain carries TRBV10-3 and TRBJ2-2; 11 central bases correspond to TRBD1. The CDR3 region reads CAIRAGTGGTGELFF. The sequence in DNA is TGTGCCATCAGGGCCGGGACAGGGGGAACCGGGGAGCTGTTTTTT.